This TCR beta chain is drawn from a study of tumor-infiltrating lymphocytes in primary liver carcinoma. Overall study context: Between 4.2 and 10 cm across, the tumors were all of stage T1-T3 N0M0.

The CDR3 contains 13 residues. After removal of 7 bases from V and 7 bases from J, the junction contained 7 bases not matched to a gene. With approximately 470 ng total RNA as template and a constant-region primer, TCR beta cDNA was made. Amplification in three nested multiplex PCR rounds with slightly modified ARM-PCR gave rise to TCR beta libraries. The study ran its first two PCR rounds for around 9 cycles each, using TRBV1-TRBV30 forward primers and a C-beta reverse primer. MiXCR was run by TCRdb on the multiplex PCR reads, yielding one entry per CDR3 protein. The sample lists 300,000 to 350,000 distinct CDR3 sequences, 45% to 70% occurring once. This clonotype showed up just once. Its antigen remains unidentified. This may come from a read error, since a much larger clone is one base off. The source of the blood RNA was unsorted whole blood, and germline DNA was extracted as well. Patients were treatment-naive with chronic HBV infection.

Points from the study as a whole: Tumor region pairs outstripped tumor-adjacent and tumor-blood pairs in overlap. A significantly higher top-250-clone fraction was recorded for tumors than for blood (p = 0.039).

The material sequenced was peripheral blood. The chain uses TRBV12-3 or TRBV12-4 and TRBJ1-2; 9 bases are shared with TRBD1. This clonotype originated in a woman aged 25 to 39 with primary liver carcinoma and hepatitis B virus infection. The DNA for the CDR3 is TGTGCCAGCAACCCGACAGGGGGTCCTGGCTACACCTTC. Its protein product is CASNPTGGPGYTF.